Following are 30 T cell receptor beta chains from one sample sequenced in a study of T cell repertoires and HLA-DP antigens. TCRdb's copy holds only in-frame clones and misses some; the assay was immunoSEQ multiplex PCR. In the table there are about 89,000 clones, around nine tenths of which are singletons. Antigen specificity for these receptors is unknown. Sequencing was performed on CD4+ T cells from PBMCs. These receptors originate from a man in his forties or fifties in good health and CMV-seronegative.

This chain uses TRBV19 with TRBJ2-7, with 10 nucleotides matching TRBD1. Germline V gives CDR1 LNHDA, CDR2 SQIVND (reference sequence). V shed 5 bases, J shed 4 bases, and the junction held 8 bases outside the gene matches. This CDR3 region has 15 residues. The CDR3 protein is CASSRGQGGSYEQYF. CDR3 DNA sequence: TGTGCCAGTAGTCGCGGACAGGGGGGGAGTTACGAGCAGTACTTC.

The V gene is TRBV6-5, the J gene TRBJ1-1, with D tentatively TRBD1 (6 bases). Trimming took 4 bases from V and 4 from J, leaving 16 bases between them. Germline V gene data show CDR1 as MNHEY and CDR2 as SVGAGI. This CDR3 has 15 residues. The chain's CDR3 is CASSFRDTQGTEAFF. CDR3 nucleotides: TGTGCCAGCAGTTTTAGGGACACCCAGGGCACTGAAGCTTTCTTT.

The gene calls are TRBV2 and TRBJ2-7; TRBD2 aligns across 9 bases. Germline V lookup: CDR1 SNHLY, CDR2 FYNNEI. Germline trimming cut 6 bases from V and 2 bases from J; bases unmatched to any gene: 11. This CDR3 has 16 residues. In nucleotides, the CDR3 is TGTGCCAGCAGCCCCTTGGTTCCTAGCGGGGCCTACGAGCAGTACTTC. Translating it yields CASSPLVPSGAYEQYF.

The gene calls are TRBV6-5 and TRBJ2-7; 9 bases align to TRBD2. Germline V lookup: CDR1 MNHEY, CDR2 SVGAGI. J was trimmed by 0 bases and V by 4 bases; bases with no gene match: 4. The CDR3 extends over 15 amino acids. The CDR3 DNA reads as TGTGCCAGCAGTTTGCTTAGCGGGAGCTCCTACGAGCAGTACTTC. Protein: CASSLLSGSSYEQYF.

This chain links TRBV5-4 with TRBJ2-3; 8 bases map to TRBD1. Germline CDR1 SGHNT, CDR2 YYREEE (reference sequence). The V segment lost 4 bases and the J segment 1 base; nucleotides outside the gene matches: 5. This CDR3 region has 15 residues. The CDR3 here is CASSRSDRGTDTQYF. The CDR3 nucleotides read TGTGCCAGCAGCCGGTCGGACAGGGGCACAGATACGCAGTATTTT.

J is TRBJ2-1 and V is TRBV7-2; D uncertain. The V and J ends lost 6 bases and 5 bases respectively, with 8 bases between them. CDR1 is SGHTA and CDR2 is FQGNSA in the germline V gene. The CDR3 runs to 12 residues. DNA for the CDR3: TGTGCCAGCAGGGGCATTAACAATGAGCAGTTCTTC. It specifies CASRGINNEQFF.

This chain uses TRBV19 with TRBJ1-4, with D tentatively TRBD1 (5 bases). This CDR3 comprises 15 residues. Germline V gene lookup returns CDR1 LNHDA and CDR2 SQIVND (reference sequence). Trimming removed 3 bases at V and 3 bases at J, with 11 bases between. Here the CDR3 DNA reads TGTGCCAGTAGTATGTCCGGGGGACCTAATGAAAAACTGTTTTTT. Translation gives CASSMSGGPNEKLFF.

This clone was detected once. The chain has TRBV30 and TRBJ1-2, with D hard to call. Germline V lookup: CDR1 GTSNPN, CDR2 SVGIG (reference sequence). CDR3 length: 15 residues. V lost 0 bases, J lost 1 base, and 12 bases lay in between. CDR3 residues: CAWSVRGIGNYGYTF. Here the CDR3 DNA reads TGTGCCTGGAGTGTACGGGGAATCGGTAACTATGGCTACACCTTC.

CDR3 DNA: TGTGCCAGCAGCCCACTCGGGGACCTGGTTCTGGCTTTCTTT. Its protein is CASSPLGDLVLAFF. The chain is built from TRBV6-5 and TRBJ1-1, with D maybe TRBD1 (5 bases). CDR1 is MNHEY, CDR2 SVGAGI, per germline. CDR3 length equals 14 residues. The germline V and J ends were trimmed by 6 bases and 11 bases, with 22 bases remaining between them.

This clone was seen once. The chain couples TRBV6-1 to TRBJ2-5; D is undetermined. The CDR3 spans 12 residues. The V end lost 8 bases, the J end lost 4 bases, and 11 bases lay between the germline ends. Per the germline V gene, CDR1 is MNHNS and CDR2 is SASEGT. The CDR3 DNA reads TGTGCCAGCGGGAAGGGTCGAGAGACCCAGTACTTC. It yields the protein CASGKGRETQYF.

The V and J genes are TRBV11-2 and TRBJ1-4; the D gene is possibly TRBD1 (5 bases). V lost 5 bases, J lost 5 bases, and 21 bases lay in between. This CDR3 region has 17 residues. Germline V lookup: CDR1 SGHAT, CDR2 FQNNGV. The CDR3 bases are TGTGCCAGCAGCCTTCAAAGTCCACGACAGCAGAATGAAAAACTGTTTTTT. Translation gives CASSLQSPRQQNEKLFF. Complete variable domain (other parts from reference TRBV11-2 and TRBJ1-4): EAGVAQSPRYKIIEKRQSVAFWCNPISGHATLYWYQQILGQGPKLLIQFQNNGVVDDSQLPKDRFSAERLKGVDSTLKIQPAKLEDSAVYLCASSLQSPRQQNEKLFFGSGTQLSVL.

This sequence joins TRBV7-9 and TRBJ2-5; D might be TRBD1 (6 bases). The CDR3 has 13 residues. Looked up from germline, CDR1 is SEHNR and CDR2 is FQNEAQ (reference sequence). V lost 6 bases, J lost 3 bases, and 11 bases lay in between. The CDR3 loop is CASRGARKETQYF. The CDR3 DNA reads as TGTGCCAGCAGGGGGGCCAGAAAAGAGACCCAGTACTTC.

The J gene is TRBJ2-4, the V gene TRBV27; D is uncertain. Germline V gene data show CDR1 as MNHEY and CDR2 as SMNVEV (reference sequence). Between the trimmed V and J ends, which lost 4 bases and 0 bases, there was a span of 10 bases. The CDR3 consists of 15 residues. CDR3 protein: CASSSGRLAKNIQYF. The CDR3 DNA reads as TGTGCCAGCAGTTCTGGTCGTCTAGCCAAAAACATTCAGTACTTC.

This chain uses TRBV11-3 with TRBJ1-1; TRBD1 aligns across 7 bases. Germline assignment: CDR1 SGHNT and CDR2 YENEEA. There are 18 residues in the CDR3. With V trimmed by 2 bases and J by 0 bases, 12 bases remained unmatched. The CDR3 DNA sequence: TGTGCCAGCAGCTTACTTAATCCAACGGGACAGCTGAACACTGAAGCTTTCTTT. Protein sequence: CASSLLNPTGQLNTEAFF.

The CDR3 region has the DNA TGTGCCAGCAGCTTAGCAGGCAGGGTGTCTGAAGCTTTCTTT. It specifies CASSLAGRVSEAFF. The chain couples TRBV7-2 to TRBJ1-1; possibly TRBD1 for D (5 bases). The V and J ends lost 0 bases and 6 bases respectively, with 11 bases between them. Germline-derived CDR1 and CDR2 are SGHTA and FQGNSA. This CDR3 has 14 amino acids.

The V and J genes are TRBV19 and TRBJ2-5; 10 bases align to TRBD1. V lost 4 bases and J lost 5; bases outside the gene matches: 7. This CDR3 has 15 residues. Germline lookup yields CDR1 LNHDA and CDR2 SQIVND (reference sequence). This CDR3 reads CASSRGQGIGETQYF. In DNA form, the CDR3 reads TGTGCCAGTAGTAGGGGACAGGGGATAGGGGAGACCCAGTACTTC.

The chain combines TRBV27 with TRBJ1-2; no clear D. Looked up from germline, CDR1 is MNHEY and CDR2 is SMNVEV (reference sequence). Trimming stripped 5 bases from V and 3 bases from J, with 13 bases between. The CDR3 has 14 residues. In DNA, the CDR3 is TGTGCCAGCAGTCCTTGGACCGGGGACTATGGCTACACCTTC. It translates to CASSPWTGDYGYTF.

As regards this clone: Other DNA sequences of this sample code for an identical CDR3. V is TRBV6-6 and J is TRBJ2-3; TRBD2 matches 8 bases. The CDR3 is 16 amino acids. The V and J ends lost 2 bases and 5 bases, in that order; junction bases with no gene match: 9. The germline V gene has CDR1 MNHNY and CDR2 SVGAGI (reference sequence). The CDR3 loop is CASSYGSSGLGDTQYF. CDR3 DNA sequence: TGTGCCAGCAGTTACGGATCTAGCGGGTTAGGAGATACGCAGTATTTT.

The V call is TRBV29-1, the J call TRBJ2-1; D is unresolved. CDR3 length: 12 residues. Germline V CDR1 and CDR2: SQVTM, ANQGSEA. The V end lost 6 bases, the J end lost 7 bases, and 13 bases lay between the germline ends. Written as DNA, the CDR3 is TGCAGCGTAGATCTGACAAGAAATGAGCAGTTCTTC. It codes for CSVDLTRNEQFF.

This chain joins TRBV10-3 and TRBJ1-2; perhaps TRBD1 as D (6 bases). V was cut by 10 bases and J by 3 bases, with 15 bases left in between. This CDR3 spans 13 amino acids. In germline, CDR1 is ENHRY, CDR2 SYGVKD. The CDR3 DNA is TGTGCCACCAAGCGGGGGCGGGACTATGGCTACACCTTC. Its protein product is CATKRGRDYGYTF.

This chain uses TRBV28 with TRBJ2-3; D remains unclear. The CDR3 contains 13 residues. V lost 6 bases to trimming and J lost 5 bases, with 12 bases between them. Germline V lookup: CDR1 MDHEN, CDR2 SYDVKM. The CDR3 region is CASRESLIDTQYF. The CDR3 DNA reads TGTGCCAGCAGAGAGAGTCTCATAGATACGCAGTATTTT. Combining the CDR3 with reference TRBV28 and TRBJ2-3 gives the whole variable domain DVKVTQSSRYLVKRTGEKVFLECVQDMDHENMFWYRQDPGLGLRLIYFSYDVKMKEKGDIPEGYSVSREKKERFSLILESASTNQTSMYLCASRESLIDTQYFGPGTRLTVL.

This clone came up once. The V call is TRBV7-3, the J call TRBJ2-3; TRBD2 matches at 9 bases. This CDR3 has 18 amino acids. V shed 5 bases, J shed 1 base, and the junction held 13 bases outside the gene matches. Germline V CDR1 and CDR2: SGHTA, FQGTGA. In DNA, the CDR3 is TGTGCCAGCAGCCTAAAGGGCGGGGCTAGCGGGGGCACAGATACGCAGTATTTT. Translation gives CASSLKGGASGGTDTQYF.

The V and J genes are TRBV28 and TRBJ1-1; D is ambiguous. Per germline, CDR1 MDHEN and CDR2 SYDVKM. This CDR3 is built from 14 residues. The V end lost 2 bases, the J end lost 1 base, and 8 bases lay between the germline ends. The CDR3 DNA reads TGTGCCAGCAGTTTAATCGGAGGGAACACTGAAGCTTTCTTT. It codes for CASSLIGGNTEAFF.

The CDR3 protein is CASSLAGGGSSNSPLHF. CDR3 bases: TGTGCCAGCAGCTTAGCGGGCGGGGGTTCGTCCAATTCACCCCTCCACTTT. The chain uses TRBV7-8 and TRBJ1-6; TRBD1 might be the D (5 bases). V was pared by 0 bases and J by 7 bases, with 16 bases between. The CDR3 runs to 17 residues. Germline-derived CDR1 and CDR2 are SGHVS and FQNEAQ.

The chain links TRBV4-3 to TRBJ1-1; D uncertain. CDR1 is LGHNA, CDR2 YSLEER, per germline. The CDR3 spans 13 residues. V was trimmed by 2 bases and J by 0 bases, leaving 4 bases between them. The CDR3 DNA sequence: TGCGCCAGCAGCCAAACCTTGAACACTGAAGCTTTCTTT. This gives the protein CASSQTLNTEAFF.

This clone was recorded a few times. The J gene is TRBJ2-2, the V gene TRBV28, with D unclear. The CDR3 runs to 15 residues. CDR1 is MDHEN and CDR2 is SYDVKM in the germline V gene. The V end lost 6 bases, the J end lost 6 bases, and 17 bases lay between the germline ends. The CDR3 region has the DNA TGTGCCAGCAGGGCGGCAGGATTGATGTCCGGGGAGCTGTTTTTT. Residues: CASRAAGLMSGELFF.

This chain links TRBV15 with TRBJ1-2; TRBD1 matches 9 bases. The junction had 10 bases not matched to a gene; V was cut back by 6 bases and J by 8 bases. The germline gives CDR1 LNHNV, CDR2 YYDKDF (reference sequence). This CDR3 spans 14 amino acids. The CDR3 spells CATSRRDREGGYTF. DNA of the CDR3: TGTGCCACCAGTCGCCGGGACAGGGAGGGCGGCTACACCTTC.

The rearrangement links TRBV5-1 to TRBJ2-1; possible D gene TRBD2, 6 bases. The V gene lost 5 bases and the J gene lost 2 bases, with 11 bases spanning the gap. The CDR3 runs to 14 residues. The germline V gene has CDR1 SGHRS and CDR2 YFSETQ. CDR3 in amino acids: CASRRDGTYNEQFF. CDR3 nucleotide sequence: TGCGCCAGCAGGCGGGACGGGACCTACAATGAGCAGTTCTTC.

V and J are TRBV9 and TRBJ2-5; 8 nucleotides align to TRBD1. CDR1 is SGDLS, CDR2 YYNGEE, per germline. The CDR3 is made up of 18 amino acids. V lost 0 bases to trimming and J lost 5 bases; unmatched junction nucleotides: 15. This CDR3 is CASSVGQGAKSGVETQYF. The CDR3 DNA follows: TGTGCCAGCAGCGTAGGGCAGGGGGCGAAGAGTGGGGTGGAGACCCAGTACTTC. Full variable domain (outside the CDR3, taken from reference TRBV9 and TRBJ2-5): DSGVTQTPKHLITATGQRVTLRCSPRSGDLSVYWYQQSLDQGLQFLIQYYNGEERAKGNILERFSAQQFPDLHSELNLSSLELGDSALYFCASSVGQGAKSGVETQYFGPGTRLLVL.

The CDR3 coding sequence is TGTGCCTGGAGGGCAGGGCTCTATAATTCACCCCTCCACTTT. Translated, it gives CAWRAGLYNSPLHF. The chain combines TRBV30 with TRBJ1-6; a possible D gene is TRBD1 (5 bases). V shed 3 bases and J shed 3 bases, with 9 bases lying between them. The CDR3 sequence is 14 residues long. Germline V CDR1 and CDR2: GTSNPN, SVGIG (reference sequence).